This TCR beta chain was captured in a study of CD8 T cells in Susac syndrome. Study-wide points: Regarding the TCR sequencing and HLA analysis, the study admitted that a relatively small number of individuals were involved.

RNA totalling about 0.5 to 1 ug underwent reverse transcription with random hexamers. immunoSEQ multiplex PCR amplified TCR beta CDR3 across 54 Vbeta, 13 Jbeta. TCRdb passed the immunoSEQ multiplex PCR reads through MiXCR, listing each CDR3 protein once. Of more than 100,000 distinct CDR3 sequences in the sample, around 96% were seen once. Trimming stripped 6 bases from V and 1 base from J, with 12 bases between. This CDR3 is 13 amino acids long. Germline V gene lookup returns CDR1 SQVTM and CDR2 ANQGSEA. In the case of this clonotype: The antigen is unknown.

CD8+ and CD4+ blood T cells underwent TCR beta sequencing. Healthy donors were controls matched for age and sex. The clonotype comes from a human donor in good health. This chain uses TRBV29-1 with TRBJ2-5; a weak D match, TRBD1 (6 bases). The sequencing input was CD4+ T cells from PBMCs. CDR3: CSVDGQIQETQYF. DNA of the CDR3: TGCAGCGTCGACGGACAGATCCAAGAGACCCAGTACTTC. Full variable domain (remainder filled in from reference TRBV29-1 and TRBJ2-5): SAVISQKPSRDICQRGTSLTIQCQVDSQVTMMFWYRQQPGQSLTLIATANQGSEATYESGFVIDKFPISRPNLTFSTLTVSNMSPEDSSIYLCSVDGQIQETQYFGPGTRLLVL.